A selection of T cell receptor beta chains follows, all from one sample in a study of human T cells and chemical hapten exposure. In TCRdb, the 5' RACE reads were re-called with MiXCR into one record per CDR3 protein. This repertoire shows about 81,000 distinct CDR3 sequences, approximately 15% found once; its top ten account for approximately 6.3%. The receptors shown here come from a female donor in good health. CDR3s include the opening cysteine and the closing phenylalanine or tryptophan. D genes are given only for firm matches. The size entry is marked missing in some rows and otherwise reads once, few, many or a size class.

j_call v_call d_call clone_size cdr3_nt cdr3_aa
TRBJ1-2 TRBV7-2 TRBD1 NA TGTGCCAGCAGCTCGGGGACAGATGGCTACACCTTC CASSSGTDGYTF
TRBJ2-1 TRBV5-6 NA many TGTGCCAGCAGCTTGAGGGGAGACTTTTACAATGAGCAGTTCTTC CASSLRGDFYNEQFF
TRBJ1-1 TRBV5-1 NA few TGCGCCAGCAGCTTGGACCAGATGAACACTGAAGCTTTCTTT CASSLDQMNTEAFF
TRBJ1-2 TRBV19 NA few TGTGCCACCCTACGCAGCCGGACCTCTTCCCTCGATGGCTACACCTTC CATLRSRTSSLDGYTF
TRBJ2-2 TRBV2 NA few TGTGCCAGCAGTGAGAACAGGCAAACCGGGGAGCTGTTTTTT CASSENRQTGELFF
TRBJ1-2 TRBV5-1 NA NA TGCGCCAGCCGGGGCGCTAACTATGGCTACACCTTC CASRGANYGYTF
TRBJ1-2 TRBV27 TRBD1 NA TGTGCCGGCAGTTTATCGATACAGGGGCCAGGAGTCAGTGAGGTAGCTAACTATGGCTACACCTTC CAGSLSIQGPGVSEVANYGYTF
TRBJ1-1 TRBV20-1 NA few TGCAGTGCTAGGCATGACAGGATGAACACTGAAGCTTTCTTT CSARHDRMNTEAFF
TRBJ2-7 TRBV4-2 TRBD2 few TGTGCCAGCAGCCGACCCGGGACTAGCGGCTCCTACGAGCAGTACTTC CASSRPGTSGSYEQYF
TRBJ1-1 TRBV11-2 NA few TGTGCCAGCAGCTTAGGTTCAACGGGGAACACTGAAGCTTTCTTT CASSLGSTGNTEAFF
TRBJ1-1 TRBV6-1 TRBD1 NA TGTGCCAGCAGCCAACAGGGGCGCGTTGAAGCTTTCTTT CASSQQGRVEAFF
TRBJ1-1 TRBV18 NA NA TGTGCCAGCTCACTCTACGAAACAACGAACACTGAAGCTTTCTTT CASSLYETTNTEAFF
TRBJ2-5 TRBV6-1 NA NA TGTGCCAGCAGTGAAGAACGAGAGACCCAGTACTTC CASSEERETQYF
TRBJ2-1 TRBV5-1 NA NA TGCGCCAGCAGCTTGGGTCCGAGGGATGAGCAGTTCTTC CASSLGPRDEQFF
TRBJ2-7 TRBV20-1 TRBD1 few TGCAGTGCCCAGGGCAGGGGGCGGAACTACGAGCAGTACTTC CSAQGRGRNYEQYF
TRBJ2-6 TRBV6-1 NA few TGTGCCAGCAGTGAAAACCCAAGAGGGGGATCTGGGGCCAACGTCCTGACTTTC CASSENPRGGSGANVLTF
TRBJ1-4 TRBV20-1 NA few TGCAGTGCTAGCTCAGGGCCGGGTGAAAAACTGTTTTTT CSASSGPGEKLFF
TRBJ2-1 TRBV12-5 NA once TGTGCTCCGCACTCTGGGGGCAGGGACTACAATGAGCAGTTCTTC CAPHSGGRDYNEQFF
TRBJ2-2 TRBV20-1 NA many TGCAGTGCTAGAGATCGCGGTCTAGCCGGGGAGCTGTTTTTT CSARDRGLAGELFF
TRBJ1-1 TRBV18 TRBD1 few TGTGCCAGCTCACCGGGACAGGGGGCGCTGAACACTGAAGCTTTCTTT CASSPGQGALNTEAFF
TRBJ2-7 TRBV7-9 NA many TGTGCCAGCAGCTCTGGAGGGGGAGAAGGGGAGCAGTACTTC CASSSGGGEGEQYF
TRBJ2-3 TRBV20-1 NA few TGCAGTGCTAGCAGACAGGCTGGTGGCACAGATACGCAGTATTTT CSASRQAGGTDTQYF
TRBJ2-6 TRBV20-1 NA NA TGCAGTGCTAAAAACTCTGGGGCCAACGTCCTGACTTTC CSAKNSGANVLTF
TRBJ2-1 TRBV5-5 NA NA TGTGCCAGCAGCCGCCCCCTCGGGGGAAGTAACAATGAGCAGTTCTTC CASSRPLGGSNNEQFF
TRBJ2-7 TRBV27 TRBD1 many TGTGCCAGCAGTTCCCTACAGGGGCGCAAAATCTACGAGCAGTACTTC CASSSLQGRKIYEQYF
TRBJ2-4 TRBV7-2 TRBD1 NA TGTGCCAGCAGCCTAAACAGGGGTACCCATATTCGGTACTTC CASSLNRGTHIRYF
TRBJ1-5 TRBV5-1 NA NA TGCGCCAGCAGCTTGGCAGGGATGAGCAATCAGCCCCAGCATTTT CASSLAGMSNQPQHF
TRBJ2-2 TRBV11-2 NA NA TGTGCCAGCAGCCTACTTCGAAGCACCGGGGAGCTGTTTTTT CASSLLRSTGELFF
TRBJ1-6 TRBV6-5 TRBD1 few TGTGCCAGCAGTTACGCCGGGACAGGGCTATCACCCCTCCACTTT CASSYAGTGLSPLHF
TRBJ1-1 TRBV4-3 TRBD1 few TGCGCCAGCAGCAGGGACAGCTGGGCGAACACTGAAGCTTTCTTT CASSRDSWANTEAFF
TRBJ2-1 TRBV12-3/TRBV12-4 NA NA TGTGCCAGCAGTTCCGCGGTTAGCTCCTACAATGAGCAGTTCTTC CASSSAVSSYNEQFF
TRBJ2-2 TRBV7-8 TRBD2 NA TGTGCCAGCAGCTTAGCGCTGGCTAGCGGACCAGGGGAGCTGTTTTTT CASSLALASGPGELFF
TRBJ1-1 TRBV2 NA NA TGTGCCAGCAGTGAAGTTGGGGCGAATGAAGCTTTCTTT CASSEVGANEAFF
TRBJ1-3 TRBV20-1 NA few TGCAGTGCCCCCTCAGGAAACACCATATATTTT CSAPSGNTIYF
TRBJ1-1 TRBV5-5 NA NA TGTGCCAGCAGCTCCTTCAAGGTCACTGAAGCTTTCTTT CASSSFKVTEAFF